The rows below give T cell receptor beta chains drawn from one sample of a study of T cell repertoires in cytomegalovirus infection. TCRdb redid the calling of the reads with MiXCR, one entry per CDR3 protein. The table includes a few hundred thousand distinct CDR3 sequences, roughly a fifth detected once. What these receptors recognize is not known. The sample consisted of cultured PBMCs, taken from culture after CMV antigen stimulation. Receptors originate from a human donor in good health (CMV status not recorded). Some clones in this sample may be carry-over from other donors' samples. The CDR3 runs from the conserved cysteine through the conserved F or W.

J gene,V gene,CDR3 length,CDR3 protein
TRBJ2-1,TRBV4-1,15,CASSQHLAGSNEQFF
TRBJ2-2,TRBV4-3,16,CASSQPAGRNTGELFF
TRBJ2-1,TRBV15,14,CATSMDSGRILEFF
TRBJ2-1,TRBV6-2/TRBV6-3,16,CASSYSPGLLGNEQFF
TRBJ1-5,TRBV12-3/TRBV12-4,15,CASSLSGYSNQPQHF
TRBJ2-5,TRBV11-2,13,CASRTGQGETQYF
TRBJ1-1,TRBV11-2,14,CASSLGTVGGEAFF
TRBJ1-4,TRBV28,13,CASSVQVNEKLFF
TRBJ1-4,TRBV4-1,15,CASSQVGTTNEKLFF
TRBJ2-1,TRBV7-7,17,CPSSKGTGGLTWGEQFF
TRBJ2-1,TRBV9,14,CASSGTGRLNEQFF
TRBJ2-1,TRBV7-2,15,CASSRDRLVTNEQFF
TRBJ1-2,TRBV19,13,CASTGVGPGGYTF
TRBJ2-1,TRBV20-1,16,CSAATPDPASYNEQFF
TRBJ1-5,TRBV6-1,17,CASSENYSGTLIRPQHF
TRBJ1-1,TRBV27,18,CASSLYTGHYSGVTEAFF
TRBJ2-3,TRBV6-6,15,CASSNSGGPFDTQYF
TRBJ2-1,TRBV11-2,17,CASSSSGGGRAEYEQFF
TRBJ1-1,TRBV9,13,CASSVGAGTEAFF
TRBJ2-5,TRBV6-1,14,CASSDGGGPETQYF
TRBJ2-1,TRBV7-9,14,CASSPGLADNEQFF
TRBJ2-2,TRBV7-2,14,CASSPPTGPGELFF